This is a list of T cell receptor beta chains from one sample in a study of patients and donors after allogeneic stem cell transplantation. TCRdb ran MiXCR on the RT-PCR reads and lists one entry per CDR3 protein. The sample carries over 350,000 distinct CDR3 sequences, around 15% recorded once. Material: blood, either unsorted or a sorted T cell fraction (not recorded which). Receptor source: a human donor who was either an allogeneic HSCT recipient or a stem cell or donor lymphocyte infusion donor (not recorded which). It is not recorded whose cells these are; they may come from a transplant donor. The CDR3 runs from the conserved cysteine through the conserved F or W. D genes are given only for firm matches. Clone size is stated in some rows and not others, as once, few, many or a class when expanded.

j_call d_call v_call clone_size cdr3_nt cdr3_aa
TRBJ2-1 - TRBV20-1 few TGCAGTGCTAGAGATCTAGCGGGACAGGTCTCCTACAATGAGCAGTTCTTC CSARDLAGQVSYNEQFF
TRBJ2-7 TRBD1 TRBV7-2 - TGTGCCAGCAGCCGCGACAGGGGCCACGAGCAGTACTTC CASSRDRGHEQYF
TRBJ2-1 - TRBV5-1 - TGCGCCAGCAGCTTGGGGACTTCCAGCTCCTACAATGAGCAGTTCTTC CASSLGTSSSYNEQFF
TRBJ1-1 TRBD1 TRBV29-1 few TGCAGCGCCCACAGGGGGCCTGAAGCTTTCTTT CSAHRGPEAFF
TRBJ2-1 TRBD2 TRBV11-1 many TGTGCCAGCAGCCCCGGACTAGCGGGAGGCGATGAGCAGTTCTTC CASSPGLAGGDEQFF
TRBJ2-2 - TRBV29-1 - TGCAGCGCCAGCATTGCGGGGGAGCTGTTTTTT CSASIAGELFF
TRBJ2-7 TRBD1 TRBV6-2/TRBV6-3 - TGTGCCAGCAGCAGAGGGGACAGGGGGTCGCACGAGCAGTACTTC CASSRGDRGSHEQYF
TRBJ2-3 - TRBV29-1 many TGCAGCGTTGCTCCGGGCACAGATACGCAGTATTTT CSVAPGTDTQYF
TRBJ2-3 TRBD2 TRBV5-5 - TGTGCCAGCAGGAGTAGCGGGGGGGGCACAGATACGCAGTATTTT CASRSSGGGTDTQYF
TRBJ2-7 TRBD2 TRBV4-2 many TGTGCCAGCAGCCAAGTCCTACTAGCGGGATGGTACGAGCAGTACTTC CASSQVLLAGWYEQYF
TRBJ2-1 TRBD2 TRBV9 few TGTGCCAGCAGCGCCCGCCGGGACTATAACAATGAGCAGTTCTTC CASSARRDYNNEQFF
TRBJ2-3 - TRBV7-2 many TGTGCCAGCAGCTTAGACGGGGGCACAGATACGCAGTATTTT CASSLDGGTDTQYF
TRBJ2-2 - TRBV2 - TGTGCCAGCAGTCTTCGGGGGTTGAACACCGGGGAGCTGTTTTTT CASSLRGLNTGELFF
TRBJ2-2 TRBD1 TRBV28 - TGTGCCAGTAACGGACAGGGTGGGACCGGGGAGCTGTTTTTT CASNGQGGTGELFF
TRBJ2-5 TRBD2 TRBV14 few TGTGCCAGCAGCCGACACCTGACTAGCGCCAAAGAGACCCAGTACTTC CASSRHLTSAKETQYF
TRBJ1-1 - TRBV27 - TGTGCCAGCAGTTTAAGGACAGTTGAAATGAACACTGAAGCTTTCTTT CASSLRTVEMNTEAFF
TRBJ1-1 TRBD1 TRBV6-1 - TGTGCCAGCAGTAGCCCCCGGACAGGGGCTTGGGGGAACACTGAAGCTTTCTTT CASSSPRTGAWGNTEAFF
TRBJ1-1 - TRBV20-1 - TGCAGTGCTAGGGCGGGGGGAAACACTGAAGCTTTCTTT CSARAGGNTEAFF